The sequence of this T cell receptor (beta chain) was determined in a study of response to subunit inactivated influenza vaccine. This clonotype came up many times. Antigen specificity is unknown. The study, taken as a whole, reports: Authors suggested few new T cells are recruited by each seasonal influenza vaccination.

TCRdb processed the RT-PCR reads anew with MiXCR; each CDR3 protein has one entry. Here the sample spans roughly 290,000 distinct CDR3 sequences, 20% to 25% being singletons. The sequenced sample was PBMCs from blood, obtained 21 months after vaccination. The source is a man between 50 and 70 years old who received an inactivated influenza vaccine.

The CDR3 sequence: CASSLALEGSRGYTF. Written as DNA, the CDR3 is TGCGCCAGCAGCTTGGCCCTCGAGGGGAGTCGGGGCTACACCTTC. The chain recombines TRBV5-1 with TRBJ1-2, with D perhaps TRBD1 (5 bases). Germline V CDR1 and CDR2: SGHRS, YFSETQ. CDR3 length equals 15 residues. V lost 0 bases and J lost 8, with 17 bases in between. Drawing the rest from reference TRBV5-1 and TRBJ1-2, the complete variable domain is KAGVTQTPRYLIKTRGQQVTLSCSPISGHRSVSWYQQTPGQGLQFLFEYFSETQRNKGNFPGRFSGRQFSNSRSEMNVSTLELGDSALYLCASSLALEGSRGYTFGSGTRLTVV.